This T cell receptor beta chain comes out of a study of blood T cell repertoires in COVID-19. For the study at large: Collection of acute and convalescent COVID-19 samples took place in the United States, Italy and Spain. T cells, B-cell-depleted T cells, or PBMCs supplied cDNA or gDNA.

The CDR3 is 16 residues long. With 0 bases removed from V and 1 base from J, the gap between germline ends came to 13 bases. CDR1 is SGDLS and CDR2 is YYNGEE in the germline V gene. The authors' processing: Nucleated cell counts were estimated from reference gene primer amplification. Using immunoSEQ multiplex PCR, the repertoire was profiled, and TCRdb retains in-frame clones only, with some absent. The DNA was the basis for D and trimming; V, J and clone size are from that table. The sample carries about 20,000 clones, around 88% recorded once. This clonotype originated in a woman aged 60-75 years with active COVID-19. The chain links TRBV9 to TRBJ2-5; possible D gene TRBD1, 6 bases. The specimen was peripheral blood. The CDR3 reads CASSVVGGEPQETQYF. The CDR3 DNA reads TGTGCCAGCAGCGTAGTTGGGGGCGAACCCCAAGAGACCCAGTACTTC.